Following are 2 T cell receptor beta chains from one sample sequenced in a study of human T cells and chemical hapten exposure. MiXCR, applied by TCRdb to the RACE reads, yields one record per CDR3 protein. This sample has roughly 130,000 distinct CDR3 sequences; approximately 9.5% occur once, and the top ten carry roughly 1.6%. Described time point: healthy volunteer bleed at 2 weeks. Extraction of total RNA was performed on unfractionated whole blood. Source material: whole blood. Receptor source: a male donor in good health. Some clones in this sample may be carry-over from other donors' samples.

This clonotype was seen many times. This chain uses TRBV11-2 with TRBJ2-7; D assignment may be TRBD1 or TRBD2 (5 bases each). The V gene's germline CDR1 is SGHAT and CDR2 FQNNGV. The CDR3 runs to 15 residues. Between the trimmed V and J ends, which lost 4 bases and 7 bases, there was a span of 20 bases. CDR3 protein: CASSSRGTGPREQYF. The CDR3 DNA is TGTGCCAGCAGCTCCAGAGGCACGGGGCCTCGGGAGCAGTACTTC. Based on the CDR3 plus reference TRBV11-2 and TRBJ2-7, the full variable domain is EAGVAQSPRYKIIEKRQSVAFWCNPISGHATLYWYQQILGQGPKLLIQFQNNGVVDDSQLPKDRFSAERLKGVDSTLKIQPAKLEDSAVYLCASSSRGTGPREQYFGPGTRLTVT.

CDR3 sequence: CASSPQGGNQPQHF. Written as DNA, the CDR3 is TGTGCCAGCTCACCACAGGGAGGAAATCAGCCCCAGCATTTT. The rearrangement links TRBV18 to TRBJ1-5; D unclear. Germline V gives CDR1 KGHSH, CDR2 LQKENI. The length of the CDR3 is 14 residues. Trimming left V 1 base short and J 4 bases short, with 8 bases between.